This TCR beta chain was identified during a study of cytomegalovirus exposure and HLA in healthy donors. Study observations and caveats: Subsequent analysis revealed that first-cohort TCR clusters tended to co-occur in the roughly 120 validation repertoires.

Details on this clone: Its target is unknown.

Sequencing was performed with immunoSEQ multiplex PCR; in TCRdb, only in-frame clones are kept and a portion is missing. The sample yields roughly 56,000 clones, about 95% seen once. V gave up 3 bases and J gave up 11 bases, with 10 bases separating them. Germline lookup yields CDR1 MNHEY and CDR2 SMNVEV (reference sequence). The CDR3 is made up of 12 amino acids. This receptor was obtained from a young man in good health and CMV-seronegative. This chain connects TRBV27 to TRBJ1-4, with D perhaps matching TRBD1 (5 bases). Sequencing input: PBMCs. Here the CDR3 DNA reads TGTGCCAGCAGTTTCCGGGGGGAGAAACTGTTTTTT. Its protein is CASSFRGEKLFF.